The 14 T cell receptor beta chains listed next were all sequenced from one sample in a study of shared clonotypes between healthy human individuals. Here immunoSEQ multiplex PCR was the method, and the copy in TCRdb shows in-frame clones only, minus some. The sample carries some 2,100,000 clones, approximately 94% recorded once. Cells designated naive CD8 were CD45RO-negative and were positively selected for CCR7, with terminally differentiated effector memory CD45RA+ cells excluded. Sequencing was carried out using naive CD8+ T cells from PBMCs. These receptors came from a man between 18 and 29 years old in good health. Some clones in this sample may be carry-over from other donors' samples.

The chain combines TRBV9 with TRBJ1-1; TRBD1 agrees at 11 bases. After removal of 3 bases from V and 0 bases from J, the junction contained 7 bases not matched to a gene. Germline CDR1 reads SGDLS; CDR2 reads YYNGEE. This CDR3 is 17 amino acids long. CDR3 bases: TGTGCCAGCAGCGAGACCGGGACAGGGGGATTGAACACTGAAGCTTTCTTT. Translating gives CASSETGTGGLNTEAFF.

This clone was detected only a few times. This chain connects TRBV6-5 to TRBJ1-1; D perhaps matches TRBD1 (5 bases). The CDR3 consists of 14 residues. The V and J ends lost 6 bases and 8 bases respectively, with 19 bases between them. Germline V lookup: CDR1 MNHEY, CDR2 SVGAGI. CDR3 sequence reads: CASSLPRQPSEAFF. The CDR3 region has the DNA TGTGCCAGCAGCCTCCCTAGACAGCCATCGGAAGCTTTCTTT.

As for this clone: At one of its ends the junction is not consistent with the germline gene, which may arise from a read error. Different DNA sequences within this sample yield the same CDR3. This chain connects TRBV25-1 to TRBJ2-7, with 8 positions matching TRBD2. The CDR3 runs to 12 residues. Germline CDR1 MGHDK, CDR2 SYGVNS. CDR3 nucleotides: TGCGCCAGCGGTAGCGGGATTTTCGAGCAGTACTTC. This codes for CASGSGIFEQYF.

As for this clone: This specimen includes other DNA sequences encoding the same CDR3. Here the CDR3 reads CASSYGSSSGNTIYF. Here the CDR3 DNA reads TGTGCCAGCAGTTACGGTTCGAGCTCTGGAAACACCATATATTTT. The chain recombines TRBV6-5 with TRBJ1-3; D ambiguous. CDR1 is MNHEY and CDR2 is SVGAGI in the germline V gene. The CDR3 is 15 amino acids. V was clipped by 2 bases and J by 0 bases, with 8 bases between them.

The CDR3 loop is CASSQNGVSTDTQYF. The DNA of the CDR3 is TGTGCCAGCAGCCAAAACGGGGTTAGCACAGATACGCAGTATTTT. J is TRBJ2-3 and V is TRBV28; tentatively, D is TRBD2 (5 bases). The CDR3 runs to 15 residues. The germline CDR1 and CDR2 sequences are MDHEN and SYDVKM. Trimming took off 6 bases at V and 0 bases at J, with 13 bases between the two ends.

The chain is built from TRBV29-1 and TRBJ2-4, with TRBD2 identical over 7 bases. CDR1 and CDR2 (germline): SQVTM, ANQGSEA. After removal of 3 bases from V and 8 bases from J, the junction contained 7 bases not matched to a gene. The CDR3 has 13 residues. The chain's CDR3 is CSVEGGRGDIQYF. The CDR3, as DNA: TGCAGCGTTGAGGGCGGGAGAGGGGACATTCAGTACTTC.

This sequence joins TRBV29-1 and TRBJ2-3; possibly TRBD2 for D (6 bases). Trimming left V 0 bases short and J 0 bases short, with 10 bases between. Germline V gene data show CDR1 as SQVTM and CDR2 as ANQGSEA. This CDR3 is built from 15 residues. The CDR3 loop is CSVEDQEGSTDTQYF. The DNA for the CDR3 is TGCAGCGTTGAAGATCAGGAGGGAAGCACAGATACGCAGTATTTT.

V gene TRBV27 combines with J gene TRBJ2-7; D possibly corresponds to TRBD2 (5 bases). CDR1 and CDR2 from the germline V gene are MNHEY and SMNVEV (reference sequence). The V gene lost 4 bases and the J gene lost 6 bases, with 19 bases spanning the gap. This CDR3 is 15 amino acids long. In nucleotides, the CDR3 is TGTGCCAGCAGTTCCGGGGTAGCTGGGTTAGGCGAGCAGTACTTC. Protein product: CASSSGVAGLGEQYF.

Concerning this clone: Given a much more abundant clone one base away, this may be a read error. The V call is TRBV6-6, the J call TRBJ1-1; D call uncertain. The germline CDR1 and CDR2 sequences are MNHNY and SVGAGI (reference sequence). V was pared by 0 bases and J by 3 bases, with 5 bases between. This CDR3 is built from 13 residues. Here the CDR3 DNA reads TGTGCCAGCAGTTACTCGGAGCACACTGAAGCTTTCTTT. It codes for CASSYSEHTEAFF.

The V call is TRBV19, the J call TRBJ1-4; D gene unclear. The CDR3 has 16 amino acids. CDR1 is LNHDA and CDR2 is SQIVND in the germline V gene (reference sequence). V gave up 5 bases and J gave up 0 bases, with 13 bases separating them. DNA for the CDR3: TGTGCCAGTAGTGACCTCCACGTTGCAACTAATGAAAAACTGTTTTTT. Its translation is CASSDLHVATNEKLFF. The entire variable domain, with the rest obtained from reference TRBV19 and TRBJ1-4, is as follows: DGGITQSPKYLFRKEGQNVTLSCEQNLNHDAMYWYRQDPGQGLRLIYYSQIVNDFQKGDIAEGYSVSREKKESFPLTVTSAQKNPTAFYLCASSDLHVATNEKLFFGSGTQLSVL.

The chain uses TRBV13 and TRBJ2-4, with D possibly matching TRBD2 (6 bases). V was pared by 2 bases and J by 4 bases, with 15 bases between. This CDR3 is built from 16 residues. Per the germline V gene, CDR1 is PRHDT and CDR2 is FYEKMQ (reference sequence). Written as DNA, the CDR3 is TGTGCCAGCAGCTTAAGGGAGACTAGAAGGAAAAACATTCAGTACTTC. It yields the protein CASSLRETRRKNIQYF.

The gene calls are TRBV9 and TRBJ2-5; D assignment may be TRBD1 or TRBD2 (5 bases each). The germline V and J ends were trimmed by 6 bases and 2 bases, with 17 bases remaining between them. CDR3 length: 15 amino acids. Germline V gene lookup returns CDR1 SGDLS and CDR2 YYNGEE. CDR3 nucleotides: TGTGCCAGCACTTATAGGGGAGTACCTCAAGAGACCCAGTACTTC. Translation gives CASTYRGVPQETQYF.

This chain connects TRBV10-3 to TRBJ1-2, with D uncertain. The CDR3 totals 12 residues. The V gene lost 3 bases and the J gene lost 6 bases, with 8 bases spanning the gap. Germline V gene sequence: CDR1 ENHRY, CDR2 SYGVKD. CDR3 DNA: TGTGCCATCAGTGAATTAAGGGATGGCTACACCTTC. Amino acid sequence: CAISELRDGYTF.

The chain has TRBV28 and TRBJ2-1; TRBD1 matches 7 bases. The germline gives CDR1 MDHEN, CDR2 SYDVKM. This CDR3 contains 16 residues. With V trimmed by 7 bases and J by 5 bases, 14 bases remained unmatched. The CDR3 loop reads CASKIIRDSPNNEQFF. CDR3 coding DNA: TGTGCCAGCAAGATAATCCGGGACAGCCCGAACAATGAGCAGTTCTTC.